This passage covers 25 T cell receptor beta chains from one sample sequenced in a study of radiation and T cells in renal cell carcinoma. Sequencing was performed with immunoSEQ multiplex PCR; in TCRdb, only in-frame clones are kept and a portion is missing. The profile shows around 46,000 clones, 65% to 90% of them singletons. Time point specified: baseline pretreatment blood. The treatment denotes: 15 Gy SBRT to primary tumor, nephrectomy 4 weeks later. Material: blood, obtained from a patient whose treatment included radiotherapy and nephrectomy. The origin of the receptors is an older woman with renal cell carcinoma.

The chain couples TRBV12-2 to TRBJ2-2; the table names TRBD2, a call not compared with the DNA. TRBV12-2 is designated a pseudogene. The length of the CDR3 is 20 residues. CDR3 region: CASRLVDLPSGGAYSGELFF. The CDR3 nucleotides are TGTGCAAGTCGCTTGGTAGACCTACCTAGCGGGGGGGCCTACTCCGGGGAGCTGTTTTTT.

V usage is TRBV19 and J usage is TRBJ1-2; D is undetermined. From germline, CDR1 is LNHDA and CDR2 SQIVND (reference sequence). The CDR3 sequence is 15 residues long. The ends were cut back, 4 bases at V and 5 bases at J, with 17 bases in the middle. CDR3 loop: CASSTSSSTGYGYTF. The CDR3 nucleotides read TGTGCCAGTAGTACCTCCTCAAGTACGGGATATGGCTACACCTTC.

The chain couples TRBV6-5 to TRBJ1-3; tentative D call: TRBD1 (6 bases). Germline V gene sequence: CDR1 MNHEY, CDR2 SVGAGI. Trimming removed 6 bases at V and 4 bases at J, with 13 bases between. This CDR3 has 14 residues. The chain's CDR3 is CASSRRGSGNTIYF. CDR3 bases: TGTGCCAGCAGCCGCAGGGGATCGGGAAACACCATATATTTT.

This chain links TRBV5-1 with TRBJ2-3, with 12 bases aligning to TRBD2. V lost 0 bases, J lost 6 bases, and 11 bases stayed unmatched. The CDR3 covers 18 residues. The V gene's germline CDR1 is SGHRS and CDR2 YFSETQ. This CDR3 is CASSLALASGGAADTQYF. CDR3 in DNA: TGCGCCAGCAGCTTGGCCTTGGCTAGCGGGGGGGCGGCGGATACGCAGTATTTT.

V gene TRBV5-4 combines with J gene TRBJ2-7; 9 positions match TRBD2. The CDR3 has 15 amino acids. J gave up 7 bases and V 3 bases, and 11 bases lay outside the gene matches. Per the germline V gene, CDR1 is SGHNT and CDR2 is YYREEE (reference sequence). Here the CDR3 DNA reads TGTGCCAGCAGCTCCGGGGTAGCGGGAGCTCAGGAGCAGTACTTC. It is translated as CASSSGVAGAQEQYF.

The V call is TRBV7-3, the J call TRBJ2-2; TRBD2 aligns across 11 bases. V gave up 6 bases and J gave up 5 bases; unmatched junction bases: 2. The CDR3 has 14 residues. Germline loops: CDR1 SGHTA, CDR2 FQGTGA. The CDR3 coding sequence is TGTGCCAGCAGTTTAGCGGGAGGGACCGGGGAGCTGTTTTTT. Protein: CASSLAGGTGELFF.

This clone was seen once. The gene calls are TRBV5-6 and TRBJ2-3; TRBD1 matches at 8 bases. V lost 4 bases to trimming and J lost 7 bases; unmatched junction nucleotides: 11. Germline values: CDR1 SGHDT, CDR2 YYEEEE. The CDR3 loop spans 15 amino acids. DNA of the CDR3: TGTGCCAGCAGCAAGGACAGGGTCCCTAGGAATACGCAGTATTTT. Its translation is CASSKDRVPRNTQYF.

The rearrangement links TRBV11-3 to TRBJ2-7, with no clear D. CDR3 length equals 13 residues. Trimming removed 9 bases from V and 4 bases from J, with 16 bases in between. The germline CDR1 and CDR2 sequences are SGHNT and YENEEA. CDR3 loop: CASQTYIEYEQYF. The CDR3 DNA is TGTGCCAGTCAGACTTATATTGAGTACGAGCAGTACTTC.

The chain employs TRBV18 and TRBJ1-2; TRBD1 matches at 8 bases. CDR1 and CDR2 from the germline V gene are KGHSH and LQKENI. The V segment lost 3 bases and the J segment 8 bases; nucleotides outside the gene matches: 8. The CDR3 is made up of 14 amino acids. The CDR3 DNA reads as TGTGCCAGCTCACCGGGGACAGGCCAAGAAGGCTACACCTTC. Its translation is CASSPGTGQEGYTF.

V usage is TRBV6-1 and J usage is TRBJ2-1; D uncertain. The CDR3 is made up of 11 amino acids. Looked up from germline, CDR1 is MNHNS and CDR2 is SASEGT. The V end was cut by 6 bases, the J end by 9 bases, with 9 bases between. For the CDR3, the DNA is TGTGCCAGCAGGGGTATGAGTGAGCAGTTCTTC. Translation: CASRGMSEQFF.

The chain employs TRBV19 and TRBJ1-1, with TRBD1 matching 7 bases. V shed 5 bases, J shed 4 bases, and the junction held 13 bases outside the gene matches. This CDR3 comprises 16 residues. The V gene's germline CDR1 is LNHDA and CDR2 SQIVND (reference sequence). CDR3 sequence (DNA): TGTGCCAGTAGTCCAGCAGGGGGGTTTCAAGTCACTGAAGCTTTCTTT. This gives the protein CASSPAGGFQVTEAFF. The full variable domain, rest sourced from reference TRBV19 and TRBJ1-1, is DGGITQSPKYLFRKEGQNVTLSCEQNLNHDAMYWYRQDPGQGLRLIYYSQIVNDFQKGDIAEGYSVSREKKESFPLTVTSAQKNPTAFYLCASSPAGGFQVTEAFFGQGTRLTVV.

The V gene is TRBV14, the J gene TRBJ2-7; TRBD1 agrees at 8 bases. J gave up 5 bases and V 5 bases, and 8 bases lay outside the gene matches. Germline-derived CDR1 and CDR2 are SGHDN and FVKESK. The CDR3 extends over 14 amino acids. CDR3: CASSLLGTGNEQYF. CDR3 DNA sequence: TGTGCCAGCAGCTTACTGGGGACAGGTAACGAGCAGTACTTC.

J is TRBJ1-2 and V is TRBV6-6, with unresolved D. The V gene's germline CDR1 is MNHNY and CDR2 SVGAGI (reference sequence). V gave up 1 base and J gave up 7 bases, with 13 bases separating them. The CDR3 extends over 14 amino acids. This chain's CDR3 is CASSYYEESSGYTF. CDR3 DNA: TGTGCCAGCAGTTACTACGAGGAGTCTAGTGGCTACACCTTC.

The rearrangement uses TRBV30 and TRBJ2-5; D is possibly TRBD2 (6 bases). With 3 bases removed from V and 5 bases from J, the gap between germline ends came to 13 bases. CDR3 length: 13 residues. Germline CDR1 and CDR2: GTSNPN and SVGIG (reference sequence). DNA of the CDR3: TGTGCCTGGAGCGGTACGGGAGTTGAGACCCAGTACTTC. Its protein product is CAWSGTGVETQYF.

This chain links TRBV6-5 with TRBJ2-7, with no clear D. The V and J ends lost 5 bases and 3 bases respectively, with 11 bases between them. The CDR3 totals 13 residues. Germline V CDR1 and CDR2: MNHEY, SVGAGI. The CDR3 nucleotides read TGTGCCAGCAGTAAGACTCGTGACTACGAGCAGTACTTC. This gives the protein CASSKTRDYEQYF.

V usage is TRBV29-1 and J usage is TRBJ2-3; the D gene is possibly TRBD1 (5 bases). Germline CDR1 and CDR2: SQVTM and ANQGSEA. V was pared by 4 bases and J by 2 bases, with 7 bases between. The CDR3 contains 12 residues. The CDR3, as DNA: TGCAGCGTTGTAGGGGTCACAGATACGCAGTATTTT. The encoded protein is CSVVGVTDTQYF.

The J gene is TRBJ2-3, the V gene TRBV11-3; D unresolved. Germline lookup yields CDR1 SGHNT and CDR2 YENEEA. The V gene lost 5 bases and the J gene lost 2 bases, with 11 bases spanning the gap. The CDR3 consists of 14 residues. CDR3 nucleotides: TGTGCCAGCAGCCTTCACTCCTTCACAGATACGCAGTATTTT. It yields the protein CASSLHSFTDTQYF. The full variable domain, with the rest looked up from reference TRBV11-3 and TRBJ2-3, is EAGVVQSPRYKIIEKKQPVAFWCNPISGHNTLYWYLQNLGQGPELLIRYENEEAVDDSQLPKDRFSAERLKGVDSTLKIQPAELGDSAVYLCASSLHSFTDTQYFGPGTRLTVL.

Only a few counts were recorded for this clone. CDR3: CASRFTGELFF. CDR3 sequence (DNA): TGTGCCAGCAGATTCACCGGGGAGCTGTTTTTT. V gene TRBV6-5 combines with J gene TRBJ2-2; D gene unclear. V lost 6 bases to trimming and J lost 4 bases, with 3 bases between them. The CDR3 runs 11 residues. Germline CDR1 is MNHEY and CDR2 is SVGAGI.

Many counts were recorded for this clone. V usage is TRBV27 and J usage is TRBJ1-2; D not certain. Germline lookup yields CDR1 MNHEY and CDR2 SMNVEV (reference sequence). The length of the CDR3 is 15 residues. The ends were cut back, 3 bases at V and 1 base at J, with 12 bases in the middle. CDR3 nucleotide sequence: TGTGCCAGCAGTTTGAGTGGTATGGGTAACTATGGCTACACCTTC. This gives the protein CASSLSGMGNYGYTF.

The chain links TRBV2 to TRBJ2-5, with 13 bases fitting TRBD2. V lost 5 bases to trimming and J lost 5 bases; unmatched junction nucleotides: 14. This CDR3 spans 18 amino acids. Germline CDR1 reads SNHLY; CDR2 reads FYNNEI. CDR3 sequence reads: CASSSRWTSGSMGETQYF. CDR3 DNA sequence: TGTGCCAGCAGTTCTCGCTGGACTAGCGGGAGCATGGGGGAGACCCAGTACTTC.

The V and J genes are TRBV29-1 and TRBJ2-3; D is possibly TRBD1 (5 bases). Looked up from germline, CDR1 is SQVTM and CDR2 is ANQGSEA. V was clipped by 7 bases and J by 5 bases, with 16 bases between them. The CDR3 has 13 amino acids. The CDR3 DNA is TGCAGCGCCCCCCAGGGCCTGGGAGATACGCAGTATTTT. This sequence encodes CSAPQGLGDTQYF.

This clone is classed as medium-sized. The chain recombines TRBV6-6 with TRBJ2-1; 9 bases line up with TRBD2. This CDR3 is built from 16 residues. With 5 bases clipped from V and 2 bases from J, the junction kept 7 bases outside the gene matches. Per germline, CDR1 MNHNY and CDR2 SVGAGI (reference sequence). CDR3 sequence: CASSPSAGGPYNEQFF. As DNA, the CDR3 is TGTGCCAGCAGTCCTTCAGCGGGGGGACCCTACAATGAGCAGTTCTTC.

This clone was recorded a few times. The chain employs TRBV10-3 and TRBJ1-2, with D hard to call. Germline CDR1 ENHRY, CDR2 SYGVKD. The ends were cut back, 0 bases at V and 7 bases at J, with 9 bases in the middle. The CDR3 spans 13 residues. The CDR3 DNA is TGTGCCATCAGTGAGTCGGAGTCAGGTGGCTACACCTTC. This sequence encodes CAISESESGGYTF.

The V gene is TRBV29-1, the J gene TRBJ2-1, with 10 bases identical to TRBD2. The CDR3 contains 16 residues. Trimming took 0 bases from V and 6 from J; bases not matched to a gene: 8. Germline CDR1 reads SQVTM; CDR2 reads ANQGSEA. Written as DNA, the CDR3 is TGCAGCGTTGAAGATACGGGACTAGCGAGAGCCAATGAGCAGTTCTTC. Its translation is CSVEDTGLARANEQFF.

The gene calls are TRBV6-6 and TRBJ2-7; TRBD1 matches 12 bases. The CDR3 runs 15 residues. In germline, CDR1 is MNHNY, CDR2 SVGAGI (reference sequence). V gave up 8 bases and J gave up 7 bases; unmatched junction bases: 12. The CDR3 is CASPHRGQGADEQYF. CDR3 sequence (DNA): TGTGCCAGCCCTCACCGGGGACAGGGGGCTGATGAGCAGTACTTC.